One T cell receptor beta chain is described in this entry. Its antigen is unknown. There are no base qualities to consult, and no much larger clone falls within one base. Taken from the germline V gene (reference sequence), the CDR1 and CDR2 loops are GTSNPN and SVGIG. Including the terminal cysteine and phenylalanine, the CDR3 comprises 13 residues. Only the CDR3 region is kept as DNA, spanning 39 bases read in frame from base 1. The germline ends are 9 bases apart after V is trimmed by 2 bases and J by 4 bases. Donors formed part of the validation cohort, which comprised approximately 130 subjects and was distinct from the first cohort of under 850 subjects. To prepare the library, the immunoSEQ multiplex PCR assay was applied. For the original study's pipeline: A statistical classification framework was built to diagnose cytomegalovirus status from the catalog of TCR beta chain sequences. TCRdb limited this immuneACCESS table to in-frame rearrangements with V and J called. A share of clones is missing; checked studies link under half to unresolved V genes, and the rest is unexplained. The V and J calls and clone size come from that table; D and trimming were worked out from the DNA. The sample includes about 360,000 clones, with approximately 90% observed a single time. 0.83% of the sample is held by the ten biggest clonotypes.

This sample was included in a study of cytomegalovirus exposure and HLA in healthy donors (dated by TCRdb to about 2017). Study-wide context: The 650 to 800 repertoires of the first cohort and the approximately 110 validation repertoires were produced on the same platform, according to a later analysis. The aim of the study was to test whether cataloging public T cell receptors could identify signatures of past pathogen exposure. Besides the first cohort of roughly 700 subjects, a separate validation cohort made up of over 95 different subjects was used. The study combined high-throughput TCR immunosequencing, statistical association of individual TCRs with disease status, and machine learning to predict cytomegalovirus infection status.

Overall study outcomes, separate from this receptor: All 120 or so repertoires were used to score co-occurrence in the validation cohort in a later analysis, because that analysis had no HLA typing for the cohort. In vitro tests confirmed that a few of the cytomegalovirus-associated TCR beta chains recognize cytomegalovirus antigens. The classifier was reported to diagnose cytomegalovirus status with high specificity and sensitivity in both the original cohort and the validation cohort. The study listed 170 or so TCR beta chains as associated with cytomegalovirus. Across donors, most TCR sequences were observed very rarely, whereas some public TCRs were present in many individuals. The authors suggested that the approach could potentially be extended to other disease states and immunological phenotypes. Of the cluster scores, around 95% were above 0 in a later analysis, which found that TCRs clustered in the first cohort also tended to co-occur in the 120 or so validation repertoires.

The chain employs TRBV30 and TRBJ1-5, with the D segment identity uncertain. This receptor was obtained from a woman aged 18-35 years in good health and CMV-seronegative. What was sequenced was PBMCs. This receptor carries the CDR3 CAWSLSSNQPQHF. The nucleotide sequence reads TGTGCCTGGAGTTTGTCTTCTAATCAGCCCCAGCATTTT.